This T cell receptor beta chain was captured by sequencing in a study of blood T cell repertoires in COVID-19. The protocol was immunoSEQ multiplex PCR, while the TCRdb copy is restricted to in-frame clones and leaves out a portion. The sample has approximately 220,000 clones; more than 80% are singletons. The germline CDR1 and CDR2 sequences are MDHEN and SYDVKM. CDR3 length equals 18 residues. V was pared by 7 bases and J by 0 bases, with 12 bases of the junction left unmatched. The study drew participants aged about 18 to 89 years from approximately 23 US areas. Recovery among Cohort 3 donors was established by two negative PCRs, clearance, or symptom resolution.

This chain connects TRBV28 to TRBJ2-1; TRBD1 matches at 10 bases. The receptor's source is a man younger than 45 who had recovered from COVID-19. The sample taken for sequencing was PBMCs or T cells enriched from blood (not recorded which). The chain's CDR3 is CASKGTGASPSSYNEQFF. CDR3 nucleotide sequence: TGTGCCAGCAAGGGGACAGGGGCCTCTCCTAGCTCCTACAATGAGCAGTTCTTC.